The 30 T cell receptor beta chains below come from one sample, sequenced in a study of shared clonotypes between healthy human individuals. The table came from immunoSEQ multiplex PCR; TCRdb's copy has only in-frame clones and leaves some out. The sample holds around 2.5 million clones, over 85% seen once. The sample was naive CD4+ T cells from PBMCs. As to subset: CD45RA+ positively selected. All receptors come from a man between 18 and 29 years old in good health. Some clones in this sample may be carry-over from other donors' samples.

This clone has a single count. CDR3 sequence (DNA): TGTGCCAGCAGTTTTACGCGGGTAGTTCTGGGGGAGCAGTACTTC. It yields the protein CASSFTRVVLGEQYF. The chain uses TRBV5-4 and TRBJ2-7, with D perhaps TRBD2 (5 bases). V shed 5 bases and J shed 7 bases, with 22 bases lying between them. The CDR3 totals 15 residues. CDR1 SGHNT and CDR2 YYREEE come from the germline V gene (reference sequence).

CDR3 nucleotides: TGCGCCAGCAGCTTATGGGGGGATGGCTACACCTTC. Protein sequence: CASSLWGDGYTF. The chain uses TRBV5-1 and TRBJ1-2; maybe TRBD1 (5 bases). V lost 2 bases to trimming and J lost 6 bases, with 8 bases between them. This CDR3 spans 12 amino acids. Germline V lookup: CDR1 SGHRS, CDR2 YFSETQ.

The chain carries TRBV25-1 and TRBJ2-7; D remains unclear. V was shortened by 5 bases and J by 2 bases, with 16 bases between the two germline ends. The germline CDR1 and CDR2 sequences are MGHDK and SYGVNS. The CDR3 length is 15 residues. The CDR3 reads CASSNPRPGAYEQYF. The CDR3 bases are TGTGCCAGCAGTAACCCCCGCCCTGGGGCCTACGAGCAGTACTTC.

The chain employs TRBV18 and TRBJ1-1; weak D call: TRBD1 (6 bases). Germline CDR1 is KGHSH and CDR2 is LQKENI. The CDR3 runs to 16 residues. Trimming removed 1 base from V and 3 bases from J, with 15 bases in between. CDR3 DNA sequence: TGTGCCAGCTCACCACGGTTCCCAGGGGAGGACACTGAAGCTTTCTTT. It is translated as CASSPRFPGEDTEAFF.

The V and J genes are TRBV5-1 and TRBJ2-7, with 7 nucleotides matching TRBD1. This CDR3 has 14 residues. In germline, CDR1 is SGHRS, CDR2 YFSETQ. J gave up 2 bases and V 4 bases, and 6 bases lay outside the gene matches. The CDR3 reads CASSGDRETYEQYF. Here the CDR3 DNA reads TGCGCCAGCAGCGGAGACAGGGAAACCTACGAGCAGTACTTC.

The CDR3 DNA sequence: TGTGCCAGCAGTTTTGGGGGATCTCAGGGATACGAGCAGTACTTC. Amino acid sequence: CASSFGGSQGYEQYF. The V and J genes are TRBV28 and TRBJ2-7, with D perhaps given as TRBD1 or TRBD2 (5 bases each). The V end was cut by 3 bases, the J end by 4 bases, with 16 bases between. The CDR3 length is 15 residues. Germline CDR1 and CDR2: MDHEN and SYDVKM.

The chain uses TRBV6-6 and TRBJ2-7, with D tentatively TRBD1 or TRBD2 (5 bases each). Trimming removed 6 bases from V and 6 bases from J, with 18 bases in between. This CDR3 is built from 14 residues. In germline, CDR1 is MNHNY, CDR2 SVGAGI (reference sequence). DNA for the CDR3: TGTGCCAGCAGACCAACAGGATTACGGGGCGAGCAGTACTTC. Translating gives CASRPTGLRGEQYF.

The sample holds one count of this clone. This sequence joins TRBV25-1 and TRBJ2-4; TRBD2 matches at 10 bases. CDR3 size: 14 residues. V dropped 6 bases and J dropped 8; count of bases not matched to a gene: 7. CDR1 and CDR2 (germline): MGHDK, SYGVNS. The CDR3 bases are TGTGCCAGCAGCCCAGCGGGAGGGCAGTACATTCAGTACTTC. Protein product: CASSPAGGQYIQYF.

This chain joins TRBV5-4 and TRBJ2-3; 8 bases agree with TRBD2. Germline V CDR1 and CDR2: SGHNT, YYREEE (reference sequence). The CDR3 consists of 15 residues. The V gene end was trimmed by 3 bases and the J gene end by 6 bases; junction bases not matched to a gene: 9. This CDR3 is CASSSPPRGADTQYF. The CDR3 nucleotides read TGTGCCAGCAGCTCCCCCCCGCGGGGGGCGGATACGCAGTATTTT.

The table lists this clone with a count of one. The chain has TRBV28 and TRBJ1-6; D is possibly TRBD1 (6 bases). CDR1 and CDR2 from the germline V gene are MDHEN and SYDVKM. The CDR3 is made up of 12 amino acids. The ends were cut back, 6 bases at V and 8 bases at J, with 8 bases in the middle. The DNA of the CDR3 is TGTGCCAGCAGGCCAGGGGATTCACCCCTCCACTTT. Its protein is CASRPGDSPLHF.

V usage is TRBV28 and J usage is TRBJ1-5, with no clear D. The CDR3 spans 15 residues. The V end was cut by 0 bases, the J end by 1 base, with 7 bases between. Per germline, CDR1 MDHEN and CDR2 SYDVKM. The CDR3 sequence: CASSLWTGSNQPQHF. The CDR3 DNA follows: TGTGCCAGCAGTTTATGGACGGGGAGCAATCAGCCCCAGCATTTT.

The chain couples TRBV9 to TRBJ1-1, with unresolved D. V was shortened by 0 bases and J by 0 bases, with 6 bases between the two germline ends. This CDR3 is built from 14 residues. CDR1 SGDLS and CDR2 YYNGEE come from the germline V gene. Here the CDR3 DNA reads TGTGCCAGCAGCGTAGGGGCCCTGAACACTGAAGCTTTCTTT. The encoded protein is CASSVGALNTEAFF.

The V and J genes are TRBV6-6 and TRBJ1-1, with D unclear. The V end was cut by 6 bases, the J end by 8 bases, with 13 bases between. CDR1 is MNHNY, CDR2 SVGAGI, per germline (reference sequence). CDR3 length equals 12 residues. CDR3 region: CASRSQGQEAFF. The CDR3 DNA reads TGTGCCAGCAGAAGTCAAGGGCAGGAAGCTTTCTTT.

The chain recombines TRBV18 with TRBJ1-5, with TRBD1 as a possible D gene (6 bases). The ends were cut back, 2 bases at V and 2 bases at J, with 19 bases in the middle. In germline, CDR1 is KGHSH, CDR2 LQKENI. The CDR3 runs 18 residues. In DNA, the CDR3 is TGTGCCAGCTCACCATTAAAGCAGGGGCAGGATGGCAATCAGCCCCAGCATTTT. Translated, it gives CASSPLKQGQDGNQPQHF. The full variable domain, in which reference TRBV18 and TRBJ1-5 provide the parts outside the CDR3, is NAGVMQNPRHLVRRRGQEARLRCSPMKGHSHVYWYRQLPEEGLKFMVYLQKENIIDESGMPKERFSAEFPKEGPSILRIQQVVRGDSAAYFCASSPLKQGQDGNQPQHFGDGTRLSIL.

This clone appeared once. The V gene is TRBV6-5, the J gene TRBJ1-1; D unresolved. This CDR3 spans 15 amino acids. From germline, CDR1 is MNHEY and CDR2 SVGAGI. The V end lost 10 bases, the J end lost 1 base, and 19 bases lay between the germline ends. CDR3 sequence: CATIMRNRGNTEAFF. CDR3 nucleotides: TGTGCCACTATAATGAGGAACAGAGGGAACACTGAAGCTTTCTTT.

The J gene is TRBJ2-3, the V gene TRBV4-2, with TRBD2 matching 9 bases. Per germline, CDR1 LGHNA and CDR2 YNFKEQ. The CDR3 totals 15 residues. Trimming removed 3 bases from V and 2 bases from J; junction bases left unmatched: 3. The CDR3, as DNA: TGTGCCAGCAGCCAGACTAGCGGCACCACAGATACGCAGTATTTT. Protein: CASSQTSGTTDTQYF.

The chain combines TRBV5-1 with TRBJ2-5, with a tentative D call TRBD1 (5 bases). CDR1 and CDR2 from the germline V gene are SGHRS and YFSETQ. Trimming removed 2 bases at V and 5 bases at J, with 16 bases between. This CDR3 spans 15 amino acids. CDR3: CASSFRAGLKETQYF. CDR3 in DNA: TGCGCCAGCAGCTTTCGGGCAGGGTTAAAGGAGACCCAGTACTTC.

The rearrangement joins TRBV6-6 to TRBJ2-2, with no clear D. The V end was cut by 8 bases, the J end by 7 bases, with 8 bases between. The CDR3 has 11 amino acids. The germline gives CDR1 MNHNY, CDR2 SVGAGI (reference sequence). The CDR3 loop is CASSVGGELFF. The CDR3 region has the DNA TGTGCCAGCTCTGTTGGCGGGGAGCTGTTTTTT.

This chain connects TRBV11-1 to TRBJ2-1, with 8 bases matching TRBD2. The V and J ends lost 2 bases and 2 bases, in that order; junction bases with no gene match: 8. The V gene's germline CDR1 is SGHAT and CDR2 FQDESV (reference sequence). The CDR3 covers 17 residues. The CDR3 here is CASSLNRAGGAYNEQFF. CDR3 coding DNA: TGTGCCAGCAGCTTAAATCGGGCGGGGGGCGCCTACAATGAGCAGTTCTTC.

This clone was seen only a few times. Other DNA sequences of this sample code for an identical CDR3. J is TRBJ2-7 and V is TRBV18; 8 nucleotides match TRBD1. Germline V CDR1 and CDR2: KGHSH, LQKENI. V gave up 6 bases and J gave up 7 bases; unmatched junction bases: 2. The CDR3 loop spans 11 amino acids. Written as DNA, the CDR3 is TGTGCCAGCTCCACAGGGGGAGAGCAGTACTTC. This encodes CASSTGGEQYF.

V is TRBV4-1 and J is TRBJ2-7, with 11 positions matching TRBD2. CDR3 length equals 16 residues. Germline V gene lookup returns CDR1 MGHRA and CDR2 YSYEKL. J was trimmed by 0 bases and V by 0 bases; bases with no gene match: 1. The chain's CDR3 is CASSQDGLAGSYEQYF. The CDR3 region has the DNA TGCGCCAGCAGCCAAGATGGACTAGCGGGCTCCTACGAGCAGTACTTC.

The V call is TRBV29-1, the J call TRBJ1-4; D may be TRBD1 (6 bases). Deletions cut 7 bases from V and 7 bases from J, with 19 bases between. CDR3 length: 14 residues. Germline values: CDR1 SQVTM, CDR2 ANQGSEA. For the CDR3, the DNA is TGCAGCGCCGGACAGACTCTCACTGGTGAAAAACTGTTTTTT. It is translated as CSAGQTLTGEKLFF.

The gene calls are TRBV4-3 and TRBJ2-1, with 11 bases fitting TRBD2. Germline CDR1 reads LGHNA; CDR2 reads YSLEER. This CDR3 region has 16 residues. V was pared by 3 bases and J by 9 bases, with 10 bases of the junction left unmatched. The CDR3 bases are TGCGCCAGCAGCCAGAGACTAGCGGGGCAGCAGATTGAGCAGTTCTTC. It translates to CASSQRLAGQQIEQFF.

This clone was seen just once. This chain uses TRBV27 with TRBJ1-3; a possible D gene is TRBD1 (6 bases). V gave up 3 bases and J gave up 2 bases, with 8 bases separating them. The CDR3 runs to 14 residues. The germline CDR1 and CDR2 sequences are MNHEY and SMNVEV (reference sequence). CDR3 in DNA: TGTGCCAGCAGTTTCGGGGGCCCTGGAAACACCATATATTTT. Its translation is CASSFGGPGNTIYF.

The V gene is TRBV28, the J gene TRBJ2-2; the match to TRBD2 covers 8 bases. There are 17 residues in the CDR3. V trimming: 6 bases; J trimming: 4 bases; junction bases outside the gene matches: 13. Germline V lookup: CDR1 MDHEN, CDR2 SYDVKM. The DNA of the CDR3 is TGTGCCAGCAGCCCCCCGGACGGGGGGGGGCCCACCGGGGAGCTGTTTTTT. Protein: CASSPPDGGGPTGELFF.

The J gene is TRBJ2-1, the V gene TRBV4-1; maybe TRBD1 (6 bases). V lost 4 bases to trimming and J lost 8 bases, with 18 bases between them. Germline CDR1 and CDR2: MGHRA and YSYEKL. CDR3 size: 15 residues. CDR3 sequence: CASSLRRAGVHEQFF. For the CDR3, the DNA is TGCGCCAGCAGCCTAAGGCGGGCAGGGGTACATGAGCAGTTCTTC.

The chain has TRBV7-2 and TRBJ2-3, with 9 bases matching TRBD2. Losses at the gene ends were 5 bases for V and 0 bases for J; bases not matched to a gene: 6. This CDR3 contains 16 residues. The germline V gene has CDR1 SGHTA and CDR2 FQGNSA. CDR3 bases: TGTGCCAGCAGCCCAGCTAGCGGGAAGAGCACAGATACGCAGTATTTT. This codes for CASSPASGKSTDTQYF.

This chain connects TRBV5-6 to TRBJ1-6; D gene unclear. This CDR3 is 16 amino acids long. V was pared by 2 bases and J by 4 bases, with 13 bases between. The germline gives CDR1 SGHDT, CDR2 YYEEEE. CDR3 nucleotide sequence: TGTGCCAGCAGCTTTGGCGGGGATCCGTATAATTCACCCCTCCACTTT. As protein: CASSFGGDPYNSPLHF.

This chain connects TRBV6-1 to TRBJ2-1; either TRBD1 or TRBD2 may fit D (5 bases each). Germline CDR1 MNHNS, CDR2 SASEGT. This CDR3 contains 13 residues. Trimming shortened V by 10 bases and J by 2 bases, and 12 bases separated the two germline ends. CDR3 in amino acids: CAIRDAAYNEQFF. CDR3 DNA sequence: TGTGCCATCCGGGACGCAGCCTACAATGAGCAGTTCTTC.

The chain couples TRBV6-6 to TRBJ1-2; D remains ambiguous. Trimming shortened V by 4 bases and J by 8 bases, and 20 bases separated the two germline ends. Germline V gene data show CDR1 as MNHNY and CDR2 as SVGAGI (reference sequence). The CDR3 covers 15 residues. The CDR3 region is CASSSIDRPSLGYTF. Here the CDR3 DNA reads TGTGCCAGCAGTTCCATCGATCGACCGAGTCTCGGCTACACCTTC.